The 12 T cell receptor beta chains listed next were all sequenced from one sample in a study of a mutant IDH1 vaccine in newly diagnosed glioma. No antigen is known for these receptors. The repertoire was sequenced with immunoSEQ multiplex PCR; TCRdb's copy has only in-frame clones and lacks some. The repertoire consists of around 130,000 clones, with about 80% occurring once and the leading ten covering 4.5% to 7%. Time point: week 11, during vaccination. In the vaccine, a single dose held 300 ug of the mutant IDH1 20-mer peptide, along with topical imiquimod. The sample in question was PBMCs, obtained from a glioma patient whose treatment included an IDH1 peptide vaccine. The source of these receptors is a man in his forties with glioma.

In DNA form, the CDR3 reads TGTGCCAGCAGCCGCACCACAGGGGGGTCCTACAATGAGCAGTTCTTC. It yields the protein CASSRTTGGSYNEQFF. This chain joins TRBV21-1 and TRBJ2-1; the table's D call, TRBD1, has no DNA check behind it. TRBV21-1 constitutes a pseudogene. The CDR3 consists of 16 residues.

This clone showed up just a few times. The J gene is TRBJ2-3, the V gene TRBV6-1; the D gene is possibly TRBD1 (6 bases). Germline assignment: CDR1 MNHNS and CDR2 SASEGT. This CDR3 has 13 residues. Trimming cost V 2 bases and J 11 bases, with 14 bases left between them. The CDR3 region is CASSEWLGGGQYF. The CDR3 nucleotides read TGTGCCAGCAGTGAATGGCTAGGGGGTGGGCAGTATTTT.

This chain joins TRBV28 and TRBJ2-1, with D perhaps being TRBD1 or TRBD2 (5 bases each). This CDR3 has 14 amino acids. Per the germline V gene, CDR1 is MDHEN and CDR2 is SYDVKM. V gave up 2 bases and J gave up 8 bases, with 13 bases separating them. The CDR3 protein is CASSLLRGKDEQFF. The CDR3 DNA reads TGTGCCAGCAGTTTACTGAGGGGAAAGGATGAGCAGTTCTTC.

This clone is a singleton in its sample. The V and J genes are TRBV5-1 and TRBJ2-2; TRBD2 matches 7 bases. This CDR3 spans 14 amino acids. V was clipped by 1 base and J by 6 bases; unmatched bases: 3. Germline CDR1 and CDR2: SGHRS and YFSETQ. In nucleotides, the CDR3 is TGCGCCAGCAGCTTGTCTAGCGGATCCGGGGAGCTGTTTTTT. Amino acids: CASSLSSGSGELFF.

The V and J genes are TRBV28 and TRBJ2-1; a possible D gene is TRBD2 (5 bases). This CDR3 contains 19 residues. V was trimmed by 2 bases and J by 0 bases, leaving 20 bases between them. The germline V gene has CDR1 MDHEN and CDR2 SYDVKM. This chain's CDR3 is CASSLGQIFSAASYNEQFF. CDR3 DNA: TGTGCCAGCAGTTTAGGGCAGATCTTTAGCGCAGCCTCCTACAATGAGCAGTTCTTC.

This chain links TRBV30 with TRBJ1-3; the D is unclear. V was cut by 4 bases and J by 9 bases, with 10 bases left in between. Germline V gene lookup returns CDR1 GTSNPN and CDR2 SVGIG (reference sequence). CDR3 length: 11 amino acids. CDR3 DNA: TGTGCCTGGACCCTACGGGGCACCATATATTTT. This encodes CAWTLRGTIYF. The full variable domain, rest sourced from reference TRBV30 and TRBJ1-3, is SQTIHQWPATLVQPVGSPLSLECTVEGTSNPNLYWYRQAAGRGLQLLFYSVGIGQISSEVPQNLSASRPQDRQFILSSKKLLLSDSGFYLCAWTLRGTIYFGEGSWLTVV.

V and J are TRBV4-3 and TRBJ2-4; 14 positions match TRBD2. V lost 4 bases, J lost 1 base, and 6 bases stayed unmatched. The CDR3 loop spans 18 amino acids. Germline V gene sequence: CDR1 LGHNA, CDR2 YSLEER. CDR3 in DNA: TGCGCCAGCAGCCCGGGACTAGCGGGAGTTGGGGCCAAAAACATTCAGTACTTC. The encoded protein is CASSPGLAGVGAKNIQYF.

This clone was observed once. J is TRBJ2-1 and V is TRBV7-2; D may be TRBD1 (5 bases). Trimming removed 5 bases at V and 1 base at J, with 12 bases between. Germline V gene sequence: CDR1 SGHTA, CDR2 FQGNSA. The length of the CDR3 is 15 residues. The CDR3 here is CASSQQVRSYNEQFF. CDR3 sequence (DNA): TGTGCCAGCAGCCAACAGGTCCGGTCCTACAATGAGCAGTTCTTC.

The chain links TRBV5-1 to TRBJ1-2, with D unclear. Germline V gives CDR1 SGHRS, CDR2 YFSETQ. V shed 4 bases and J shed 8 bases, with 15 bases lying between them. This CDR3 has 13 amino acids. The CDR3 nucleotides are TGCGCCAGCAGCCTCGACACCTTTGGGGGCTACACCTTC. Amino acid sequence: CASSLDTFGGYTF.

This rearrangement joins TRBV21-1 to TRBJ2-4; the listed D gene, TRBD2, was not tested against the DNA. TRBV21-1 is a pseudogene segment. This CDR3 contains 23 residues. For the CDR3, the DNA is TGTGCCAGCAGCAAAGTTAGACTGTTGTTCGGGACTAGCGGGGAGGGAACCAAAAACATTCAGTACTTC. This codes for CASSKVRLLFGTSGEGTKNIQYF.

The V gene is TRBV5-1, the J gene TRBJ2-7; D may be TRBD2 (6 bases). The V end was cut by 4 bases, the J end by 4 bases, with 18 bases between. The CDR3 is 15 residues long. Germline-derived CDR1 and CDR2 are SGHRS and YFSETQ. The CDR3 DNA is TGCGCCAGCAGCCGGAGGGATCTGGGGGAGTACGAGCAGTACTTC. It codes for CASSRRDLGEYEQYF. The full variable domain, rest sourced from reference TRBV5-1 and TRBJ2-7, is KAGVTQTPRYLIKTRGQQVTLSCSPISGHRSVSWYQQTPGQGLQFLFEYFSETQRNKGNFPGRFSGRQFSNSRSEMNVSTLELGDSALYLCASSRRDLGEYEQYFGPGTRLTVT.

This clone showed up just a few times. CDR3 in amino acids: CASRRDGSNQPQHF. For the CDR3, the DNA is TGTGCCAGCAGACGTGACGGAAGCAATCAGCCCCAGCATTTT. The V call is TRBV6-5, the J call TRBJ1-5; no reliable D call. The CDR3 runs to 14 residues. V was cut by 6 bases and J by 1 base, with 10 bases left in between. Germline V gives CDR1 MNHEY, CDR2 SVGAGI.